This TCR beta chain was recovered during a study of radiotherapy plus CTLA-4 blockade in lung cancer. Study context: Across the patients, objective responses occurred in about 19%, and disease control in just over 30%.

Produced via immunoSEQ multiplex PCR; TCRdb's table is partial and in-frame only. The table has tens of thousands of clones, about 83% seen once. Ipilimumab CTLA-4 blockade and focal radiation were given to patients with chemo-refractory metastatic non-small-cell lung cancer. This CDR3 comprises 15 residues. The trim removed 8 bases at V and 4 bases at J, leaving 7 bases unmatched. Germline V gene data show CDR1 as MNHNS and CDR2 as SASEGT. Details on this clone: Its matching antigen is unknown.

General study points: Reports identified early blood T cell clone dynamics, with interferon-beta, as the best response predictor. In blood, TCR clones derived from the tumor expanded after radiotherapy plus ipilimumab.

The chain has TRBV6-1 and TRBJ2-1, with 11 bases matching TRBD2. The receptor's source is a human donor with non-small cell lung cancer whose response to radiotherapy plus ipilimumab could not be evaluated. This specimen consisted of peripheral blood, obtained from a patient treated with radiotherapy plus ipilimumab. CDR3 amino acids: CASRSGTSGYNEQFF. CDR3 in DNA: TGTGCCAGCCGATCCGGGACTAGCGGTTACAATGAGCAGTTCTTC.